This T cell receptor beta chain was recovered during a study of cytomegalovirus exposure and HLA in healthy donors. Trimming left V 2 bases short and J 6 bases short, with 9 bases between. Germline loops: CDR1 SGDLS, CDR2 YYNGEE. The CDR3 sequence is 13 residues long. As regards this clone: Its antigen remains unidentified.

General observations from the study: It was found in a later analysis that first-cohort TCR clusters tended to co-occur in the 100 to 150 validation repertoires.

The method was immunoSEQ multiplex PCR; TCRdb's version includes in-frame clones alone and lacks a portion of them. The sample yields 250,000 to 300,000 clones, 80% to 90% seen once. The rearrangement links TRBV9 to TRBJ2-1; the D gene is possibly TRBD1 (6 bases). This receptor was obtained from a woman aged 18 to 35 in good health and CMV-seronegative. The sequenced sample consisted of PBMCs. Here the CDR3 reads CASSVGHVNEQFF. The CDR3 DNA reads TGTGCCAGCAGCGTGGGACACGTCAATGAGCAGTTCTTC. The entire variable domain, with the rest obtained from reference TRBV9 and TRBJ2-1, is as follows: DSGVTQTPKHLITATGQRVTLRCSPRSGDLSVYWYQQSLDQGLQFLIQYYNGEERAKGNILERFSAQQFPDLHSELNLSSLELGDSALYFCASSVGHVNEQFFGPGTRLTVL.